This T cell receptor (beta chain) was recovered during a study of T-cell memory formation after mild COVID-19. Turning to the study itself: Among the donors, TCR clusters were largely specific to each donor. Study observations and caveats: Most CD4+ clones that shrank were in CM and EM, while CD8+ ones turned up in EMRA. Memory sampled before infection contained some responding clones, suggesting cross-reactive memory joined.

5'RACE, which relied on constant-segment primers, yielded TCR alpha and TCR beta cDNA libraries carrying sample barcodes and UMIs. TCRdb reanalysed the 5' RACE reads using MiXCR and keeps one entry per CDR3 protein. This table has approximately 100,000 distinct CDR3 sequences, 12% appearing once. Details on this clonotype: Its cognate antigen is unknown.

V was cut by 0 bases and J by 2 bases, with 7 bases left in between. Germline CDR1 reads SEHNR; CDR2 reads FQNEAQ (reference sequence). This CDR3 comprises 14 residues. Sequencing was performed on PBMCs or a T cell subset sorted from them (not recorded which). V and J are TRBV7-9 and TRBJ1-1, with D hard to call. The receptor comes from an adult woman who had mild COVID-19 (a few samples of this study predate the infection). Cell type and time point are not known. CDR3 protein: CASSLARENTEAFF. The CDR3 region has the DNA TGTGCCAGCAGCTTAGCCCGGGAAAACACTGAAGCTTTCTTT.